This entry concerns a single T cell receptor beta chain. The antigen is not known. The sample contains more than one DNA sequence encoding this CDR3. The CDR3 loop spans 14 amino acids. The germline V gene has CDR1 SGDLS and CDR2 YYNGEE. V gave up 0 bases and J gave up 1 base, with 6 bases separating them. The data stem from a study of cytomegalovirus exposure and HLA in healthy donors. Study results and limitations: Later on, an analysis found that several of the most significant clusters appeared to be linked to common viral pathogens, which included parvovirus B19. In an earlier analysis, in some 500 donors, most V segments appeared productive either ~87% or ~30% of the time. The availability of immune exposure information extended only to CMV serostatus.

The PCR was carried out with 60 Vbeta primers and 13 Jbeta primers. Here immunoSEQ multiplex PCR was the method, and the copy in TCRdb shows in-frame clones only, minus some. The table lists 210,000 or so clones, around 80% of them singletons. The rearrangement joins TRBV9 to TRBJ2-3, with a possible D match to TRBD2 (5 bases). The sequence was obtained from a woman aged 55-70 years in good health and CMV-seropositive. Sequencing was done on a sample of PBMCs. In nucleotides, the CDR3 is TGTGCCAGCAGCGTAGGCGGGCGCACAGATACGCAGTATTTT. Translated, it gives CASSVGGRTDTQYF.